The 3 T cell receptor beta chains below were found in one sample sequenced in a study of T and B cells in COVID-19 patients. TRB was amplified from approximately 250-500 ng of blood genomic DNA. TRB rearrangements were amplified by multiplex PCR with BIOMED2 TRB-A/B primers. TCRdb independently ran MiXCR on the multiplex PCR reads; one entry per CDR3 protein. The sample records fewer than 10,000 distinct CDR3 sequences, approximately 27% being singletons. Sequencing was carried out using blood. These receptor sequences come from a human donor who had recovered from COVID-19.

V is TRBV21-1 and J is TRBJ1-2; the table names TRBD1, a call not compared with the DNA. TRBV21-1 is given as a pseudogene. The CDR3 is 14 amino acids. In DNA form, the CDR3 reads TGTGCCAGCAGCAGCCGAGACAGGGGGAGCGGCTACACCTTC. Amino acids: CASSSRDRGSGYTF.

This clonotype counts as medium-sized. V is TRBV19 and J is TRBJ1-5; 8 nucleotides match TRBD1. With 7 bases clipped from V and 5 bases from J, the junction kept 10 bases outside the gene matches. The CDR3 length is 15 residues. Germline loops: CDR1 LNHDA, CDR2 SQIVND (reference sequence). CDR3 bases: TGTGCCAGTACCCCCATAGACAGGGGAGATCAGCCCCAGCATTTT. It yields the protein CASTPIDRGDQPQHF.

This clonotype has more than one count but fewer than ten. The chain links TRBV5-4 to TRBJ2-5; tentatively, D is TRBD1 (5 bases). Trimming took 2 bases from V and 1 from J, leaving 9 bases between them. The CDR3 loop spans 14 amino acids. Germline V gene data show CDR1 as SGHNT and CDR2 as YYREEE (reference sequence). The CDR3 sequence is CASSLRQIQETQYF. CDR3 nucleotides: TGTGCCAGCAGCTTAAGACAGATCCAAGAGACCCAGTACTTC.